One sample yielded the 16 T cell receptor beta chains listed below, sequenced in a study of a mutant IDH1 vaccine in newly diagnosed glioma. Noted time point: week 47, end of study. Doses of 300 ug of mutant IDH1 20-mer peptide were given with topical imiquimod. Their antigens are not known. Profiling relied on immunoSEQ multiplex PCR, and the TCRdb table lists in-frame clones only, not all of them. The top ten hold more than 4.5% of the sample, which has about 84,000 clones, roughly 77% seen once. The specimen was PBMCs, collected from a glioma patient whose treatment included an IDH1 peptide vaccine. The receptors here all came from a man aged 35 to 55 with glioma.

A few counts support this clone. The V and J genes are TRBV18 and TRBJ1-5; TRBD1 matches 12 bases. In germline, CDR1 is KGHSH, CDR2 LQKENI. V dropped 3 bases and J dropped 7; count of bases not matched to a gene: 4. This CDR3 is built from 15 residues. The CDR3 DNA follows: TGTGCCAGCTCACCCGGGACAGGGGGCAGGCAGCCCCAGCATTTT. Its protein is CASSPGTGGRQPQHF.

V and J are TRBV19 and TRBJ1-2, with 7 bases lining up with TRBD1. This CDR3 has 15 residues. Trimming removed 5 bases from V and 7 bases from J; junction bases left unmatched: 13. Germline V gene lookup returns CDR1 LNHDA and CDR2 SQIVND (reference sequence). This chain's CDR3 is CASSLGTATFSGYTF. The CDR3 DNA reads TGTGCCAGTAGTCTCGGGACAGCAACTTTTAGTGGCTACACCTTC.

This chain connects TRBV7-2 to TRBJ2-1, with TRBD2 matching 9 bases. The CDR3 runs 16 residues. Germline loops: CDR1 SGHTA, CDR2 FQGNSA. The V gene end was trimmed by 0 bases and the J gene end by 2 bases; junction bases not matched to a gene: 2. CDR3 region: CASSLASGSPYNEQFF. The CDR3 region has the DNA TGTGCCAGCAGCTTAGCTAGCGGGAGTCCCTACAATGAGCAGTTCTTC.

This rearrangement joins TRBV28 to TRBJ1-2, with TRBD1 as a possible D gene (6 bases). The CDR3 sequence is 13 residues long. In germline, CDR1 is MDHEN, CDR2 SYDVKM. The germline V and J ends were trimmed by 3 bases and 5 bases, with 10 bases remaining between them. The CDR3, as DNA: TGTGCCAGCAGTTTCGCAGGGGTTTATGGCTACACCTTC. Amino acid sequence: CASSFAGVYGYTF.

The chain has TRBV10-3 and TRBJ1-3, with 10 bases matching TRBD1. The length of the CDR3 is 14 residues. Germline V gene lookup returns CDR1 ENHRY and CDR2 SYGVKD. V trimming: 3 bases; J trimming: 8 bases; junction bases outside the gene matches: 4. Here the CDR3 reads CAISDLGTGDTIYF. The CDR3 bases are TGTGCCATCAGTGACCTAGGGACAGGGGACACCATATATTTT.

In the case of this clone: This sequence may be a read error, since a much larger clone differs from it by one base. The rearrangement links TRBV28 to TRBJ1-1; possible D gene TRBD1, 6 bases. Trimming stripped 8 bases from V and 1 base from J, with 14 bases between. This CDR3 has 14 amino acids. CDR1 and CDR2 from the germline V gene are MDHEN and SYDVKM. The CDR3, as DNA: TGTGCCAGCCAACGGGGGGCGGGGAACACTGAAGCTTTCTTT. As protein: CASQRGAGNTEAFF.

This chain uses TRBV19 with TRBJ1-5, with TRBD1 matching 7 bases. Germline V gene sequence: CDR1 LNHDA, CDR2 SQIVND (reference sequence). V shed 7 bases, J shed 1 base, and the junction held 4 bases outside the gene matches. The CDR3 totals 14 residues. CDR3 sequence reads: CASNDRASNQPQHF. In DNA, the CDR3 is TGTGCCAGTAACGACAGGGCGAGCAATCAGCCCCAGCATTTT.

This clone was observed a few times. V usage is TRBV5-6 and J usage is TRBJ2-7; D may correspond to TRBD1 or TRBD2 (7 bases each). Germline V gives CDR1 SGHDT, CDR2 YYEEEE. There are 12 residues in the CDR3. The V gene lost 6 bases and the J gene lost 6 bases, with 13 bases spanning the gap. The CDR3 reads CASTQGGLEQYF. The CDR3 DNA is TGTGCCAGCACCCAGGGGGGGCTCGAGCAGTACTTC.

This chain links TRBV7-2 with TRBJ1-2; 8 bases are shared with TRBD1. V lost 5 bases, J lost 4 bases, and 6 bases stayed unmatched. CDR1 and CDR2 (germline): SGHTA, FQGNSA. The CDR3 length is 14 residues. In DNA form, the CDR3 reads TGTGCCAGCAGCCCCGGACAGGGCGGCTATGGCTACACCTTC. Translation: CASSPGQGGYGYTF.

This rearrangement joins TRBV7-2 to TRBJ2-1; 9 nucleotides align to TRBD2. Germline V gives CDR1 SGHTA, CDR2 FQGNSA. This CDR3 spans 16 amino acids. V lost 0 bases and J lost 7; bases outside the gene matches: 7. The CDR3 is CASSLALLAGKNEQFF. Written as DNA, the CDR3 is TGTGCCAGCAGCTTAGCTCTCCTAGCGGGGAAAAATGAGCAGTTCTTC. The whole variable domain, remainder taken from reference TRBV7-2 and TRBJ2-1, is GAGVSQSPSNKVTEKGKDVELRCDPISGHTALYWYRQSLGQGLEFLIYFQGNSAPDKSGLPSDRFSAERTGGSVSTLTIQRTQQEDSAVYLCASSLALLAGKNEQFFGPGTRLTVL.

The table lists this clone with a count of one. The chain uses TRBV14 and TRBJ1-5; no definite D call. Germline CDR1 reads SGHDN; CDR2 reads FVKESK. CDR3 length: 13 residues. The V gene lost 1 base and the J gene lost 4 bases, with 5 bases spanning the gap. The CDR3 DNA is TGTGCCAGCAGCCAAGCCGGGAATCAGCCCCAGCATTTT. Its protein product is CASSQAGNQPQHF.

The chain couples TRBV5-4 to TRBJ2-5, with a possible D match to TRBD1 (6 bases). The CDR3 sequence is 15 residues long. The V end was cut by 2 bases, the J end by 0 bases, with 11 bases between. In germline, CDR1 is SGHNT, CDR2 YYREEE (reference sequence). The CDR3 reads CASSLSTGNQETQYF. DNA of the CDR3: TGTGCCAGCAGCTTATCAACAGGGAACCAAGAGACCCAGTACTTC.

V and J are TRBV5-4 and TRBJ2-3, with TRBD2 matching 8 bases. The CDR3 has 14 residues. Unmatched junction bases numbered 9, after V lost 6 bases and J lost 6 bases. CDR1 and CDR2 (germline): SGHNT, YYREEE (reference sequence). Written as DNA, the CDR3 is TGTGCCAGCACCGAAGCGGGGGCCATGGATACGCAGTATTTT. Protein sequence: CASTEAGAMDTQYF.

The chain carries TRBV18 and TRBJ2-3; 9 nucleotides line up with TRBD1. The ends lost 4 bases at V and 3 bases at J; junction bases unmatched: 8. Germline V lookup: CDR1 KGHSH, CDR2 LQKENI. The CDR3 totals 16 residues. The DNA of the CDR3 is TGTGCCAGCTCACAACTACAGGGGGCGCGGACAGATACGCAGTATTTT. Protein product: CASSQLQGARTDTQYF.

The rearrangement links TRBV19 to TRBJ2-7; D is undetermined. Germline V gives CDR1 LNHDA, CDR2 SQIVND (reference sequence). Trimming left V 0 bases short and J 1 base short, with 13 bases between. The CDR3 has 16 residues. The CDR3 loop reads CASSIDHGRGSYEQYF. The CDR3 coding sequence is TGTGCCAGTAGTATAGATCATGGGCGTGGTTCCTACGAGCAGTACTTC.

As DNA, the CDR3 is TGTGCCAGTAGTATAGGAGCACCCTGCTCCTACAATGAGCAGTTCTTC. Translated: CASSIGAPCSYNEQFF. The chain carries TRBV19 and TRBJ2-1; D ambiguous. The CDR3 loop spans 16 amino acids. V dropped 1 base and J dropped 0 bases, with 10 bases sitting between them. CDR1 is LNHDA and CDR2 is SQIVND in the germline V gene (reference sequence).